One and the same sample provided the 15 T cell receptor beta chains below, sequenced in a study of blood T cell repertoires in COVID-19. Generated by immunoSEQ multiplex PCR, the TCRdb table keeps only in-frame clones and is missing some. This table holds approximately 85,000 clones, about 86% found once. The sample taken for sequencing was peripheral blood. These receptors were obtained from a woman at least 80 years old in a cohort sampled during active or convalescent COVID-19.

The chain recombines TRBV5-1 with TRBJ1-2; D remains unclear. The CDR3 runs to 14 residues. Trimming pared 0 bases from V and 4 bases from J, leaving 10 bases between. Germline loops: CDR1 SGHRS, CDR2 YFSETQ. In DNA form, the CDR3 reads TGCGCCAGCAGCTTGGAAACCAATAGCTATGGCTACACCTTC. Residues: CASSLETNSYGYTF. The full variable domain, in which reference TRBV5-1 and TRBJ1-2 provide the parts outside the CDR3, is KAGVTQTPRYLIKTRGQQVTLSCSPISGHRSVSWYQQTPGQGLQFLFEYFSETQRNKGNFPGRFSGRQFSNSRSEMNVSTLELGDSALYLCASSLETNSYGYTFGSGTRLTVV.

This clone occurred a few times. The chain carries TRBV29-1 and TRBJ1-2, with D maybe TRBD1 (5 bases). Germline CDR1 SQVTM, CDR2 ANQGSEA. The V and J ends lost 6 bases and 4 bases respectively, with 9 bases between them. This CDR3 is 11 amino acids long. The CDR3 nucleotides are TGCAGCGTCTACGACAGCTATGGCTACACCTTC. Translated: CSVYDSYGYTF.

The chain joins TRBV15 to TRBJ2-7; 12 bases match TRBD2. The germline V gene has CDR1 LNHNV and CDR2 YYDKDF (reference sequence). This CDR3 comprises 16 residues. The ends lost 1 base at V and 3 bases at J; junction bases unmatched: 4. The CDR3 nucleotides read TGTGCCACCAGCAGAGCCGGACTAGCGGGACACTACGAGCAGTACTTC. Its protein product is CATSRAGLAGHYEQYF.

The chain employs TRBV18 and TRBJ2-7, with D hard to call. Germline CDR1 KGHSH, CDR2 LQKENI. The CDR3 has 12 amino acids. Trimming cost V 3 bases and J 6 bases, with 9 bases left between them. CDR3 loop: CASSPALREQYV. In nucleotides, the CDR3 is TGTGCCAGCTCACCGGCCCTCCGCGAGCAGTACGTC.

The chain's CDR3 is CASSQEGGTEAFF. As DNA, the CDR3 is TGTGCCAGCAGCCAAGAGGGAGGTACTGAAGCTTTCTTT. The genes are TRBV4-2 and TRBJ1-1; D unclear. The V end was cut by 0 bases, the J end by 5 bases, with 7 bases between. Germline V gene data show CDR1 as LGHNA and CDR2 as YNFKEQ. The CDR3 totals 13 residues.

J is TRBJ1-5 and V is TRBV3-1 (or the pseudogene TRBV3-2); D is undetermined. Between the trimmed V and J ends, which lost 4 bases and 3 bases, there was a span of 10 bases. The CDR3 totals 14 residues. CDR1 is LGHDT, CDR2 YNNKEL, per germline (reference sequence). CDR3 in DNA: TGTGCCAGCAGCCCGGAGGTCCTCAATCAGCCCCAGCATTTT. This codes for CASSPEVLNQPQHF.

The chain is built from TRBV5-1 and TRBJ2-3; 12 nucleotides align to TRBD2. The CDR3 extends over 16 amino acids. V lost 4 bases, J lost 2 bases, and 5 bases stayed unmatched. Germline V lookup: CDR1 SGHRS, CDR2 YFSETQ. CDR3 DNA: TGCGCCAGCAGCCTCGGACTAGCGGGATTCACAGATACGCAGTATTTT. It codes for CASSLGLAGFTDTQYF.

The chain has TRBV2 and TRBJ1-5, with TRBD1 matching over 9 bases. CDR1 and CDR2 from the germline V gene are SNHLY and FYNNEI. J was trimmed by 6 bases and V by 4 bases; bases with no gene match: 4. The CDR3 totals 14 residues. The CDR3, as DNA: TGTGCCAGCAGTGCCACAGGGGGCAGTCAGCCCCAGCATTTT. Translating it yields CASSATGGSQPQHF.

A few counts support this clone. The rearrangement links TRBV7-2 to TRBJ2-2; possibly TRBD1 for D (5 bases). Germline CDR1 reads SGHTA; CDR2 reads FQGNSA. The CDR3 is made up of 14 amino acids. V dropped 3 bases and J dropped 2 bases, with 7 bases sitting between them. CDR3 in DNA: TGTGCCAGCAGCTTGACAGCAAACACCGGGGAGCTGTTTTTT. It encodes CASSLTANTGELFF.

The chain carries TRBV19 and TRBJ2-7; possible D gene TRBD1, 5 bases. CDR3 size: 15 residues. Trimming removed 5 bases at V and 1 base at J, with 15 bases between. Looked up from germline, CDR1 is LNHDA and CDR2 is SQIVND (reference sequence). The CDR3 loop reads CASSLGRSGSYEQYF. The DNA of the CDR3 is TGTGCCAGTAGTCTGGGGCGGAGTGGGTCCTACGAGCAGTACTTC.

The V and J genes are TRBV18 and TRBJ2-7; TRBD2 aligns across 11 bases. The germline V gene encodes CDR1 KGHSH and CDR2 LQKENI. V lost 4 bases to trimming and J lost 2 bases; unmatched junction nucleotides: 4. The CDR3 is made up of 15 amino acids. CDR3 region: CASSLGTSGPYEQYF. CDR3 DNA sequence: TGTGCCAGCTCACTAGGGACTAGCGGTCCCTACGAGCAGTACTTC. The full variable domain, in which reference TRBV18 and TRBJ2-7 provide the parts outside the CDR3, is NAGVMQNPRHLVRRRGQEARLRCSPMKGHSHVYWYRQLPEEGLKFMVYLQKENIIDESGMPKERFSAEFPKEGPSILRIQQVVRGDSAAYFCASSLGTSGPYEQYFGPGTRLTVT.

The chain links TRBV28 to TRBJ2-1; 8 bases line up with TRBD1. CDR3 length: 14 amino acids. V shed 5 bases, J shed 7 bases, and the junction held 7 bases outside the gene matches. Germline assignment: CDR1 MDHEN and CDR2 SYDVKM. The CDR3 reads CASSRTQGENEQFF. The CDR3 region has the DNA TGTGCCAGCAGTCGGACACAGGGGGAGAATGAGCAGTTCTTC.

The chain links TRBV9 to TRBJ2-2, with 11 bases aligning to TRBD1. This CDR3 comprises 15 residues. The germline V gene has CDR1 SGDLS and CDR2 YYNGEE. After removal of 4 bases from V and 6 bases from J, the junction contained 5 bases not matched to a gene. In nucleotides, the CDR3 is TGTGCCAGCAGCACAGGGACAGGGGGACCCGGGGAGCTGTTTTTT. Amino acids: CASSTGTGGPGELFF. Looking up the rest from reference TRBV9 and TRBJ2-2 gives the full variable domain: DSGVTQTPKHLITATGQRVTLRCSPRSGDLSVYWYQQSLDQGLQFLIQYYNGEERAKGNILERFSAQQFPDLHSELNLSSLELGDSALYFCASSTGTGGPGELFFGEGSRLTVL.

The J gene is TRBJ2-1, the V gene TRBV18; TRBD2 agrees at 14 bases. This CDR3 region has 16 residues. The V segment lost 2 bases and the J segment 8 bases; nucleotides outside the gene matches: 5. Germline values: CDR1 KGHSH, CDR2 LQKENI. The CDR3 nucleotides read TGTGCCAGCTCACCAGGACTAGCGGGAGGACTATATGAGCAGTTCTTC. This sequence encodes CASSPGLAGGLYEQFF.

The chain carries TRBV20-1 and TRBJ1-1; tentatively, D is TRBD1 (5 bases). The CDR3 loop spans 16 amino acids. CDR1 and CDR2 (germline): DFQATT, SNEGSKA (reference sequence). Trimming removed 3 bases at V and 3 bases at J, with 20 bases between. CDR3 sequence (DNA): TGCAGTGCTAGTCGCGCAGGGAGGGCCTGGGACACTGAAGCTTTCTTT. Amino acid sequence: CSASRAGRAWDTEAFF.